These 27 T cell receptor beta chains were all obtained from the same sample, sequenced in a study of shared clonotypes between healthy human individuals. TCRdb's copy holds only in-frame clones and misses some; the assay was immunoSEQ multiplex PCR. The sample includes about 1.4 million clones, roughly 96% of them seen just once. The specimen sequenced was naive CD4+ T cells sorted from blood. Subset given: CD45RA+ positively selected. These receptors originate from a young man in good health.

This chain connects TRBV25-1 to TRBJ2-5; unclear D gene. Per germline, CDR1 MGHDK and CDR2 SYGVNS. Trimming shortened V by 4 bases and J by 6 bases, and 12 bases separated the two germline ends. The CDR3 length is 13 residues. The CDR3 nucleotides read TGTGCCAGCAGTGTAGACCTTTCAAAGACCCAGTACTTC. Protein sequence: CASSVDLSKTQYF.

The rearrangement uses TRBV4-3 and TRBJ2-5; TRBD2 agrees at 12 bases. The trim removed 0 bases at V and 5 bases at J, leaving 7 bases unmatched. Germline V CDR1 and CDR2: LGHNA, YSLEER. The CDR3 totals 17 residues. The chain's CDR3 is CASSQDRPSGRGETQYF. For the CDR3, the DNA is TGCGCCAGCAGCCAAGATCGTCCTAGCGGGAGGGGGGAGACCCAGTACTTC.

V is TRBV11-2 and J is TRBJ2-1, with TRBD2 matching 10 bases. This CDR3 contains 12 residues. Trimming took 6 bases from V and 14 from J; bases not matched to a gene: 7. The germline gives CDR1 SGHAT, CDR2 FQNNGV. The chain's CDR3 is CASRPTSGAEFF. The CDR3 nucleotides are TGTGCCAGCAGGCCCACTAGCGGGGCAGAGTTCTTC. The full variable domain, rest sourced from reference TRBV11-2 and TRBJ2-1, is EAGVAQSPRYKIIEKRQSVAFWCNPISGHATLYWYQQILGQGPKLLIQFQNNGVVDDSQLPKDRFSAERLKGVDSTLKIQPAKLEDSAVYLCASRPTSGAEFFGPGTRLTVL.

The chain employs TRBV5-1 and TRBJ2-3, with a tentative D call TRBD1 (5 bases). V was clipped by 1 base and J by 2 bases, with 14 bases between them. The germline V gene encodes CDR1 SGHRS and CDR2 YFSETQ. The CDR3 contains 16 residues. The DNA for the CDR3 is TGCGCCAGCAGCTTGCAGGGCGTTTTGATCACAGATACGCAGTATTTT. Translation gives CASSLQGVLITDTQYF.

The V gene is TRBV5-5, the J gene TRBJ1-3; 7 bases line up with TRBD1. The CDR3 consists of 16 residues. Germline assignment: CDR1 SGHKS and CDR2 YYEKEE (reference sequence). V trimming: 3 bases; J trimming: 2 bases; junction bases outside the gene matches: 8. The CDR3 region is CASSSSTGSAGNTIYF. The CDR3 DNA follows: TGTGCCAGCAGCTCATCGACAGGGTCGGCTGGAAACACCATATATTTT.

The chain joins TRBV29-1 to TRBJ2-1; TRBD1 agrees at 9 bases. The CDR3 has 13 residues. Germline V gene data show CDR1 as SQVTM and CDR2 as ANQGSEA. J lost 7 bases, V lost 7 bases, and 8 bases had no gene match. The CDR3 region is CSGRGTGLNEQFF. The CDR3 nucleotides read TGCAGCGGGAGAGGGACAGGGCTTAATGAGCAGTTCTTC.

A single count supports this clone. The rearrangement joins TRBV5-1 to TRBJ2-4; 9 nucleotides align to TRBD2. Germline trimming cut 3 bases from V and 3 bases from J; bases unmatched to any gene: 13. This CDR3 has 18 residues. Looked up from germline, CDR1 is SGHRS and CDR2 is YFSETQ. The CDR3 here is CASSSSPAGGAVKNIQYF. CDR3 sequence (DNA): TGCGCCAGCAGCTCCTCCCCGGCGGGAGGGGCGGTCAAAAACATTCAGTACTTC. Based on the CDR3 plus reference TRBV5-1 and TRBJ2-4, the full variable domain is KAGVTQTPRYLIKTRGQQVTLSCSPISGHRSVSWYQQTPGQGLQFLFEYFSETQRNKGNFPGRFSGRQFSNSRSEMNVSTLELGDSALYLCASSSSPAGGAVKNIQYFGAGTRLSVL.

CDR3 loop: CASSHRLVNEQFF. The DNA for the CDR3 is TGCGCCAGCAGCCACCGCTTGGTCAATGAGCAGTTCTTC. V usage is TRBV4-1 and J usage is TRBJ2-1; D remains unclear. This CDR3 has 13 amino acids. CDR1 and CDR2 (germline): MGHRA, YSYEKL. Between the trimmed V and J ends, which lost 3 bases and 6 bases, there was a span of 9 bases.

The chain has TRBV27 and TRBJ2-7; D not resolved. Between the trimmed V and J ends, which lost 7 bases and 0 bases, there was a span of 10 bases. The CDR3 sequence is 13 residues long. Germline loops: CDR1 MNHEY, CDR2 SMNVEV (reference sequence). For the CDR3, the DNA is TGTGCCAGCAAAGAGTACCACTCCTACGAGCAGTACTTC. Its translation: CASKEYHSYEQYF.

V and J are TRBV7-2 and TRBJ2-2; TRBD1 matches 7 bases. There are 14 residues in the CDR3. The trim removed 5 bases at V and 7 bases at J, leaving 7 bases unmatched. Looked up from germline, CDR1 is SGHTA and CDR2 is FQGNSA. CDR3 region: CASSVPGQVGELFF. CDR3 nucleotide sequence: TGTGCCAGCAGCGTACCAGGACAGGTCGGGGAGCTGTTTTTT.

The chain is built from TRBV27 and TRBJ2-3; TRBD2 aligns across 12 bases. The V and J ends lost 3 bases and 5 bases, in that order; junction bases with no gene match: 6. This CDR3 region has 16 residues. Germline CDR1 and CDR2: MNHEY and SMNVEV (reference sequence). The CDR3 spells CASSFRLAGVKDTQYF. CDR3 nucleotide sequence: TGTGCCAGCAGTTTCCGACTAGCGGGAGTTAAAGATACGCAGTATTTT.

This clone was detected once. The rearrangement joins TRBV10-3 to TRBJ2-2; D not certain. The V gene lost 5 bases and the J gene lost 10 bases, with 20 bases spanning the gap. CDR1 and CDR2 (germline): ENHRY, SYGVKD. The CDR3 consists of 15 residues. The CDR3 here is CAISQMVYSSQELFF. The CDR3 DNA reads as TGTGCCATCAGTCAGATGGTTTACTCCTCGCAGGAGCTGTTTTTT.

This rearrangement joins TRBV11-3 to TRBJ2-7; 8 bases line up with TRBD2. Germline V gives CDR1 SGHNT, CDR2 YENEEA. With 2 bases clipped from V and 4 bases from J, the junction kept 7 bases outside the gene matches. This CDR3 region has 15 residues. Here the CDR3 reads CASSLQSSGAYEQYF. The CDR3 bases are TGTGCCAGCAGCTTACAGAGTAGCGGGGCATACGAGCAGTACTTC.

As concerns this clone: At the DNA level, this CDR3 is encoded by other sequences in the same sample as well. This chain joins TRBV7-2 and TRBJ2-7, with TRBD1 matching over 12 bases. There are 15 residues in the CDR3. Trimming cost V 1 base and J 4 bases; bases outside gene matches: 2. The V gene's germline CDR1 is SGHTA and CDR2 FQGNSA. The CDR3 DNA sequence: TGTGCCAGCAGCTTAGGGGGACAGGGGGCTTACGAGCAGTACTTC. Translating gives CASSLGGQGAYEQYF.

In DNA, the CDR3 is TGCGCCAGCACCCCAGGGGGGAGCTCCTACGAGCAGTACTTC. Residues: CASTPGGSSYEQYF. The chain joins TRBV5-1 to TRBJ2-7, with TRBD1 as a possible D gene (7 bases). Germline V gene sequence: CDR1 SGHRS, CDR2 YFSETQ. Trimming shortened V by 6 bases and J by 0 bases, and 13 bases separated the two germline ends. This CDR3 region has 14 residues.

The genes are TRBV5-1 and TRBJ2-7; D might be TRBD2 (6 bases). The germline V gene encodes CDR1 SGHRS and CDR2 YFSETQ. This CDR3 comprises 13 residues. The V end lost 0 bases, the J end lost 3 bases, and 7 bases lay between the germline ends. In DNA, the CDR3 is TGCGCCAGCAGCTTGGAGGGAGGCTACGAGCAGTACTTC. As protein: CASSLEGGYEQYF.

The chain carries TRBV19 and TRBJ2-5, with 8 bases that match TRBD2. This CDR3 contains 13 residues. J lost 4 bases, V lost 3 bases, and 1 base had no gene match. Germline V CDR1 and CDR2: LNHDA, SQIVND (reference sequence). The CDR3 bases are TGTGCCAGTAGTATGACTAGCGTAGAGACCCAGTACTTC. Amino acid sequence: CASSMTSVETQYF.

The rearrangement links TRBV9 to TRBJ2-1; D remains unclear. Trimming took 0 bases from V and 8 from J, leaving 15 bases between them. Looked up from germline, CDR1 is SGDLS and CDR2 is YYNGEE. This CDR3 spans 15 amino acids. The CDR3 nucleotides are TGTGCCAGCAGCGTAGCTGGTCGGGCGGCGGATGAGCAGTTCTTC. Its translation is CASSVAGRAADEQFF.

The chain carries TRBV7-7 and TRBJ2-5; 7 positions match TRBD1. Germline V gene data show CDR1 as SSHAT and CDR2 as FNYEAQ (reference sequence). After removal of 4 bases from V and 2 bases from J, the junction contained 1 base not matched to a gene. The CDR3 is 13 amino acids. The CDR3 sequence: CASSSGQQETQYF. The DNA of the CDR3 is TGTGCCAGCAGCTCGGGACAGCAAGAGACCCAGTACTTC.

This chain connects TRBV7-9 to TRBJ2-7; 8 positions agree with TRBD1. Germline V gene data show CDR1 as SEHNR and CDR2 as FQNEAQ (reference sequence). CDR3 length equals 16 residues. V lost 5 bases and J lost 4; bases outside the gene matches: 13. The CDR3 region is CASSPRTGKILYEQYF. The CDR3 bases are TGTGCCAGCAGCCCTCGGACAGGGAAAATCCTATACGAGCAGTACTTC.

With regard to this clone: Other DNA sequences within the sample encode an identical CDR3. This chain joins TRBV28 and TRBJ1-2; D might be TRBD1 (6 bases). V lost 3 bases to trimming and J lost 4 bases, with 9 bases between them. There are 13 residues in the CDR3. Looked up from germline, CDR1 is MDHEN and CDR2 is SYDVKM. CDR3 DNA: TGTGCCAGCAGTTTTCAGGGGAGCTATGGCTACACCTTC. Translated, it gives CASSFQGSYGYTF.

CDR3 DNA sequence: TGTGCCAGCAGCCAGAGACAGGGAGGGACCGGGGAGCTGTTTTTT. It translates to CASSQRQGGTGELFF. The chain recombines TRBV5-4 with TRBJ2-2; D may correspond to TRBD1 or TRBD2 (7 bases each). V gave up 4 bases and J gave up 5 bases, with 15 bases separating them. The CDR3 is 15 amino acids. CDR1 SGHNT and CDR2 YYREEE come from the germline V gene (reference sequence).

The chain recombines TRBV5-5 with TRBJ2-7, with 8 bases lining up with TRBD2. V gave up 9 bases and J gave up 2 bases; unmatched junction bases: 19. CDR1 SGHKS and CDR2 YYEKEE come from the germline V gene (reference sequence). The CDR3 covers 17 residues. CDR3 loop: CATGVHIRAGEPYEQYF. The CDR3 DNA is TGTGCCACCGGAGTACATATCCGAGCGGGAGAACCCTACGAGCAGTACTTC.

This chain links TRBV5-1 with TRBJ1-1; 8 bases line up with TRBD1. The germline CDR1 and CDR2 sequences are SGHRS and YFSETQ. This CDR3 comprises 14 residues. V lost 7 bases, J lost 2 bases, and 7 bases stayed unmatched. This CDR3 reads CASRQGNANTEAFF. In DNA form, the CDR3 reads TGCGCCAGCCGACAGGGGAACGCCAACACTGAAGCTTTCTTT.

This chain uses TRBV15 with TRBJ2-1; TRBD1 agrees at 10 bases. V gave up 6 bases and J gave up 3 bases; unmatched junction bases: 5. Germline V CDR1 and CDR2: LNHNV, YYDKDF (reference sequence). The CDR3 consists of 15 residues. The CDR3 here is CATRKGDRGYNEQFF. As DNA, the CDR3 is TGTGCCACCAGGAAAGGGGACAGGGGCTACAATGAGCAGTTCTTC.

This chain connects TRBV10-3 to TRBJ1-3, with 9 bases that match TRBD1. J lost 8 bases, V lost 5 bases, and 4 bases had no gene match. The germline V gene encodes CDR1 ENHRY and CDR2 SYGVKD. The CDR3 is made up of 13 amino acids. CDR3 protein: CAISYRGLDTIYF. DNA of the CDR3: TGTGCCATCAGTTACAGGGGGCTTGACACCATATATTTT.

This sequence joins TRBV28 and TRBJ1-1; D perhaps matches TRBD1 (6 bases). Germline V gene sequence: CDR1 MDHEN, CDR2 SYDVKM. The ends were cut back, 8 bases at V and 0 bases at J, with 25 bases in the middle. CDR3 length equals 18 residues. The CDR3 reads CASGGQGGGFNLNTEAFF. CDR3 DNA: TGTGCCAGCGGGGGTCAAGGAGGGGGTTTCAACCTGAACACTGAAGCTTTCTTT.